Included here is one TCR beta chain sequence, with context. Its antigen is not known. The data were obtained in a study of cytomegalovirus exposure and HLA in healthy donors. The wider study: Among around 170 million T cells, an earlier analysis found around 100 million unique TCR beta sequences. Study conclusions and caveats: TCR beta chain V- and J-gene trimming was linked, in a later analysis, to a missense variant in DCLRE1C. Within a later analysis, the majority of CMV-associated TCR beta chains appeared HLA-restricted.

Trimming took off 6 bases at V and 1 base at J, with 13 bases between the two ends. The CDR3 has 15 residues. Looked up from germline, CDR1 is WNHNN and CDR2 is SYGVQD (reference sequence). The PCR used 60 Vbeta and 13 Jbeta primers. Using immunoSEQ multiplex PCR, the repertoire was profiled, and TCRdb retains in-frame clones only, with some absent. The table shows under 150,000 clones, with roughly four fifths occurring only once. This TCR was sampled from a woman in her 40s in good health and CMV-seronegative. This sequence joins TRBV10-1 and TRBJ2-1; TRBD2 might be the D (6 bases). Sequences were obtained from PBMCs. CDR3 nucleotide sequence: TGCGCCAGCAGGGTCGTAGCGGCATCCTACAATGAGCAGTTCTTC. Amino acids: CASRVVAASYNEQFF.